The 3 T cell receptor beta chains below all came from one sample that was sequenced in a study of T cell changes during pregnancy in multiple sclerosis (dated by TCRdb to the late 2010s). Library method: the immunoSEQ multiplex PCR assay. TCRdb provides this immuneACCESS table in a form limited to in-frame rearrangements. Some clones are lacking; in checked studies, under half of them reflect an unresolved V gene, and why the rest are absent is not known. The sample yields approximately 94,000 clones; 80% to 95% were counted once. Less than 2% of the sample is held by the ten biggest clonotypes. The input for sequencing was peripheral blood, taken after pregnancy. These receptors came from a female donor with multiple sclerosis, enrolled in a pregnancy study.

This clone is a singleton in its sample. The V and J genes are TRBV19 and TRBJ1-1; D ambiguous. Trimming cost V 5 bases and J 5 bases, with 15 bases left between them. From germline, CDR1 is LNHDA and CDR2 SQIVND (reference sequence). This CDR3 is built from 14 residues. DNA for the CDR3: TGTGCCAGTAGTCCCCGGGTCCGGGGTACTGAAGCTTTCTTT. Protein product: CASSPRVRGTEAFF. Full variable domain (rest looked up from reference TRBV19 and TRBJ1-1): DGGITQSPKYLFRKEGQNVTLSCEQNLNHDAMYWYRQDPGQGLRLIYYSQIVNDFQKGDIAEGYSVSREKKESFPLTVTSAQKNPTAFYLCASSPRVRGTEAFFGQGTRLTVV.

The chain recombines TRBV2 with TRBJ1-5; 11 bases are a match to TRBD1. The ends lost 6 bases at V and 6 bases at J; junction bases unmatched: 7. This CDR3 contains 15 residues. The germline V gene has CDR1 SNHLY and CDR2 FYNNEI. The CDR3 sequence is CASRLGQGVGQPQHF. CDR3 nucleotides: TGTGCCAGCAGGCTGGGACAGGGGGTCGGTCAGCCCCAGCATTTT. The variable domain in full, completed from reference TRBV2 and TRBJ1-5, reads EPEVTQTPSHQVTQMGQEVILRCVPISNHLYFYWYRQILGQKVEFLVSFYNNEISEKSEIFDDQFSVERPDGSNFTLKIRSTKLEDSAMYFCASRLGQGVGQPQHFGDGTRLSIL.

The chain is built from TRBV19 and TRBJ2-1; TRBD2 matches at 7 bases. Germline V CDR1 and CDR2: LNHDA, SQIVND (reference sequence). This CDR3 is built from 15 residues. J gave up 6 bases and V 3 bases, and 8 bases lay outside the gene matches. The chain's CDR3 is CASSIGRGGSNEQFF. CDR3 nucleotides: TGTGCCAGTAGTATTGGGCGGGGAGGGTCCAATGAGCAGTTCTTC.